One sample yielded the 13 T cell receptor beta chains listed below, sequenced in a study of blood T cells in healthy people across ages. Then a second PCR, running about 6 to 11 cycles, was carried out with a sample-barcoded 5' primer and a J-beta primer mix. TCRdb re-derived calls from the 5' RACE reads in MiXCR, one entry per CDR3 protein. The top ten hold 20% of the sample, which has about 730,000 distinct CDR3 sequences, 40% to 45% seen once. The material sequenced was blood. The source is a woman aged 60 to 75 in good health.

The chain recombines TRBV29-1 with TRBJ2-5; 11 nucleotides line up with TRBD2. In germline, CDR1 is SQVTM, CDR2 ANQGSEA. The CDR3 spans 14 residues. V was pared by 6 bases and J by 11 bases, with 14 bases of the junction left unmatched. CDR3 protein: CSVAGLAASNEQYF. In nucleotides, the CDR3 is TGCAGCGTCGCGGGACTAGCGGCTTCAAATGAGCAGTACTTC.

The V call is TRBV27, the J call TRBJ1-5, with D possibly being TRBD1 (6 bases). The V gene lost 1 base and the J gene lost 7 bases, with 14 bases spanning the gap. Germline CDR1 and CDR2: MNHEY and SMNVEV (reference sequence). The CDR3 extends over 15 amino acids. The CDR3 reads CASSLLGGGGQPQHF. CDR3 DNA sequence: TGTGCCAGCAGTTTATTGGGGGGGGGCGGGCAGCCCCAGCATTTT.

At least ten counts were recorded for this clonotype. A much larger clone differs by one base, so this may be a read error. V usage is TRBV29-1 and J usage is TRBJ2-5, with D possibly called TRBD1 or TRBD2 (5 bases each). V lost 3 bases and J 11 bases, leaving 25 bases between the germline ends. This CDR3 has 15 residues. Looked up from germline, CDR1 is SQVTM and CDR2 is ANQGSEA. The CDR3 protein is CSVDLVGPLDNEQYF. CDR3 coding DNA: TGCAGCGTTGACCTCGTGGGACCCCTTGACAATGAGCAGTACTTC.

This clonotype has only a few counts. V and J are TRBV20-1 and TRBJ1-5, with D maybe TRBD1 (6 bases). Germline CDR1 is DFQATT and CDR2 is SNEGSKA (reference sequence). The length of the CDR3 is 14 residues. Trimming removed 5 bases at V and 3 bases at J, with 14 bases between. In nucleotides, the CDR3 is TGCAGTGCTTCTCACAGGGTCTCCAATCAGCCCCAGCATTTT. This encodes CSASHRVSNQPQHF.

This clonotype was counted between two and nine times. A single base separates this from a much larger clone, so it may be a read error. The chain links TRBV2 to TRBJ2-1; D gene ambiguous. In germline, CDR1 is SNHLY, CDR2 FYNNEI. This CDR3 spans 15 amino acids. Trimming removed 1 base at V and 6 bases at J, with 13 bases between. DNA of the CDR3: TGTGCCAGCAGTGAAGGCTGCAGCCCGTCCAATGAGCAGTTCTTC. Its translation is CASSEGCSPSNEQFF.

V and J are TRBV2 and TRBJ2-3; 8 bases align to TRBD2. The length of the CDR3 is 15 residues. V shed 8 bases, J shed 0 bases, and the junction held 7 bases outside the gene matches. Germline CDR1 is SNHLY and CDR2 is FYNNEI. The CDR3 nucleotides read TGTGCCAGCCGAAGAGCTAGCGGGAGCACAGATACGCAGTATTTT. The encoded protein is CASRRASGSTDTQYF.

A single count supports this clonotype. The V and J genes are TRBV14 and TRBJ2-7; D unresolved. V was pared by 1 base and J by 2 bases, with 12 bases between. Germline values: CDR1 SGHDN, CDR2 FVKESK. This CDR3 contains 15 residues. CDR3 sequence reads: CASSQAGELTYEQYF. DNA of the CDR3: TGTGCCAGCAGCCAAGCTGGAGAGCTGACCTACGAGCAGTACTTC.

Details on this clonotype: At one boundary the junction diverges from the germline segment, which might be a read error. The chain has TRBV7-9 and TRBJ2-3; 7 nucleotides agree with TRBD2. CDR3 length: 15 residues. CDR1 SEHNR and CDR2 FQNEAQ come from the germline V gene (reference sequence). As DNA, the CDR3 is TGTGCCAGCAGCTACCAAGCGGGGCCCACAGGTACGCAGTATTTT. Translating it yields CASSYQAGPTGTQYF.

This clonotype has ten or more counts. The genes are TRBV29-1 and TRBJ2-1, with no clear D. V was shortened by 5 bases and J by 5 bases, with 10 bases between the two germline ends. In germline, CDR1 is SQVTM, CDR2 ANQGSEA. The CDR3 has 12 residues. The CDR3, as DNA: TGCAGCGTTTCTCTCCCCAACAATGAGCAGTTCTTC. Its translation is CSVSLPNNEQFF.

CDR3 coding DNA: TGTGCCAGCAGTGAAACCACCCTGGAGCAGTACTTC. As protein: CASSETTLEQYF. V gene TRBV25-1 combines with J gene TRBJ2-5; unclear D gene. Deletions cut 2 bases from V and 11 bases from J, with 12 bases between. Germline values: CDR1 MGHDK, CDR2 SYGVNS. The CDR3 extends over 12 amino acids. Based on the CDR3 plus reference TRBV25-1 and TRBJ2-5, the full variable domain is EADIYQTPRYLVIGTGKKITLECSQTMGHDKMYWYQQDPGMELHLIHYSYGVNSTEKGDLSSESTVSRIRTEHFPLTLESARPSHTSQYLCASSETTLEQYFGPGTRLLVL.

The gene calls are TRBV18 and TRBJ2-5; a weak D match, TRBD2 (5 bases). The germline V gene encodes CDR1 KGHSH and CDR2 LQKENI. CDR3 length: 15 amino acids. V shed 2 bases and J shed 5 bases, with 15 bases lying between them. Written as DNA, the CDR3 is TGTGCCAGCTCACCAATAGAAGCTTCGGGGGAGACCCAGTACTTC. This translates into CASSPIEASGETQYF.

This clonotype was observed many times. This chain uses TRBV27 with TRBJ2-7; tentatively, D is TRBD1 or TRBD2 (5 bases each). V shed 5 bases and J shed 0 bases, with 11 bases lying between them. The CDR3 is made up of 14 amino acids. The germline V gene has CDR1 MNHEY and CDR2 SMNVEV (reference sequence). CDR3 sequence: CASSRDRNSYEQYF. The CDR3 DNA reads as TGTGCCAGCAGTAGGGACCGAAACTCCTACGAGCAGTACTTC.

This clonotype was detected ten times or more. The V gene is TRBV10-3, the J gene TRBJ2-3; TRBD1 matches 9 bases. Germline values: CDR1 ENHRY, CDR2 SYGVKD. After removal of 10 bases from V and 5 bases from J, the junction contained 7 bases not matched to a gene. The CDR3 extends over 13 amino acids. CDR3: CATMGQGVDTQYF. CDR3 nucleotides: TGTGCCACTATGGGACAGGGTGTAGATACGCAGTATTTT.